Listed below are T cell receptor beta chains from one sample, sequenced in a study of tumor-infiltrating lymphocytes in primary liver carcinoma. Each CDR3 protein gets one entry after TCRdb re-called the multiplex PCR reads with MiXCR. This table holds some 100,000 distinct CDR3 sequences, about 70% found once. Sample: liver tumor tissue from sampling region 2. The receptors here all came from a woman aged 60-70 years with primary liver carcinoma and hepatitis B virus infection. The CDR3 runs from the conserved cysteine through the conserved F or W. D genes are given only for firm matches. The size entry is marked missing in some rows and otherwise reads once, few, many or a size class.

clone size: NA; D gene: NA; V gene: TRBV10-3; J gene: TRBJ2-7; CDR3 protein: CAISEEQRTYDQYF; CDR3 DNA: TGTGCCATCAGTGAAGAACAGAGAACCTACGACCAGTACTTC
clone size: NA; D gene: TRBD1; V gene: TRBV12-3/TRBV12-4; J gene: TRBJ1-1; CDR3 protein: CVSSIRDSLLREAFF; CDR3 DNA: TGTGTCAGCAGTATCCGGGACAGTCTCTTAAGGGAAGCTTTCTTC
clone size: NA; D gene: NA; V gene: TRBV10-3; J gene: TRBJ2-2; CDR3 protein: CAISAGANTGEPFF; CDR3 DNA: TGTGCCATCAGTGCGGGAGCAAACACCGGGGAGCCGTTTTTT
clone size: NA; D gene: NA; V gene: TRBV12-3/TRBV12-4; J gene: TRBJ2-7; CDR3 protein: CASSLAAGDYEQYF; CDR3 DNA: TGTGCCAGCAGTTTAGCTGCTGGGGACTACGAGCAGTACTTC
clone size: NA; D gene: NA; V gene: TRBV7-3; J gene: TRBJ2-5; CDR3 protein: CTSSLTTQETQYF; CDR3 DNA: TGTACCAGCAGCTTAACTACACAAGAGACCCAGTACTTC
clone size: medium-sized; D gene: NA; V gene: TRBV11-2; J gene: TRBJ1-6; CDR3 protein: CASSLVRGTKNSPLHF; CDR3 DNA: TGTGCCAGCAGCTTAGTTCGCGGGACTAAAAATTCACCCCTCCACTTT
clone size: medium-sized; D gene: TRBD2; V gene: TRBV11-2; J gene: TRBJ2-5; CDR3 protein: CASSFSGRKETQYF; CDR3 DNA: TGTGCCAGCAGCTTCAGCGGGAGGAAAGAGACCCAGTACTTC
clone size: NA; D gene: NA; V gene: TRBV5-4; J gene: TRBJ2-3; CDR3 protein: CASRQGLTSTDTQYF; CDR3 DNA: TGTGCCAGCAGGCAAGGACTGACTAGTACAGATACGCAGTATTTT
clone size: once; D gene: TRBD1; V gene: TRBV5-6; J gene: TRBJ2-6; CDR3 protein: CARSFRQGLTNVLAF; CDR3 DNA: TGTGCCAGGAGCTTTAGACAGGGCCTCACGAACGTCCTGGCTTTC
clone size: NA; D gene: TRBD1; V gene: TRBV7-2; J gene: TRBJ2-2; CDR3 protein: CASSSGQGIGELFF; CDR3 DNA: TGTGCCAGCAGCTCCGGACAGGGTATCGGGGAACTGTTTTTT
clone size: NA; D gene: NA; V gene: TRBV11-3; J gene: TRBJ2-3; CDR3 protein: CASSLRQRSSTHTQYF; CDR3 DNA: TGTGCCAGCAGCCTCCGACAGAGGTCAAGCACACATACGCAGTATTTT